One sample yielded the 30 T cell receptor beta chains listed below, sequenced in a study of siplizumab effects on memory and regulatory T cells. The method was immunoSEQ multiplex PCR; TCRdb's version includes in-frame clones alone and lacks a portion of them. The data show about 91,000 clones, approximately 93% seen once. Sequences were obtained from CD8+ T cells sorted from blood. The receptors derive from a human donor in good health.

This chain uses TRBV5-5 with TRBJ2-1; a possible D gene is TRBD2 (5 bases). CDR1 and CDR2 from the germline V gene are SGHKS and YYEKEE (reference sequence). The CDR3 extends over 14 amino acids. The V gene lost 0 bases and the J gene lost 8 bases, with 12 bases spanning the gap. In nucleotides, the CDR3 is TGTGCCAGCAGCTTGGATAGGGAGCTCGATGAGCAGTTCTTC. Its protein product is CASSLDRELDEQFF.

The V call is TRBV7-9, the J call TRBJ2-3, with D perhaps TRBD1 (7 bases). The V gene's germline CDR1 is SEHNR and CDR2 FQNEAQ (reference sequence). CDR3 length equals 16 residues. The V end was cut by 1 base, the J end by 8 bases, with 19 bases between. CDR3: CASSLGGAGGPGTQYF. CDR3 DNA sequence: TGTGCCAGCAGCTTAGGAGGGGCAGGGGGGCCAGGTACGCAGTATTTT.

This sequence joins TRBV7-6 and TRBJ2-1; TRBD2 matches at 13 bases. The ends lost 2 bases at V and 5 bases at J; junction bases unmatched: 3. The length of the CDR3 is 16 residues. CDR1 and CDR2 (germline): SGHVS, FNYEAQ. The CDR3: CASSLKGLAGDNEQFF. The CDR3 DNA is TGTGCCAGCAGCTTAAAAGGACTAGCGGGAGACAATGAGCAGTTCTTC.

The count of this clone is one. The chain recombines TRBV7-9 with TRBJ1-1; D is uncertain. Germline loops: CDR1 SEHNR, CDR2 FQNEAQ (reference sequence). V lost 1 base to trimming and J lost 1 base, with 10 bases between them. This CDR3 is built from 15 residues. Here the CDR3 reads CASSLGRGGNTEAFF. CDR3 coding DNA: TGTGCCAGCAGCTTAGGCCGGGGAGGGAACACTGAAGCTTTCTTT.

The chain uses TRBV27 and TRBJ2-7; D ambiguous. The V gene's germline CDR1 is MNHEY and CDR2 SMNVEV (reference sequence). The CDR3 runs 13 residues. V lost 2 bases to trimming and J lost 5 bases, with 10 bases between them. The CDR3 loop reads CASSLAAAHEQYF. The CDR3 nucleotides are TGTGCCAGCAGTTTAGCGGCCGCACACGAGCAGTACTTC.

J is TRBJ2-3 and V is TRBV7-3; 8 nucleotides match TRBD1. Germline assignment: CDR1 SGHTA and CDR2 FQGTGA. Trimming removed 0 bases from V and 9 bases from J; junction bases left unmatched: 2. The CDR3 covers 13 residues. The CDR3 nucleotides read TGTGCCAGCAGCTTAACTGACAGGGGCACGCAGTATTTT. Translation gives CASSLTDRGTQYF.

The chain carries TRBV7-9 and TRBJ1-4; weak D call: TRBD1 (5 bases). There are 17 residues in the CDR3. The V gene lost 0 bases and the J gene lost 7 bases, with 18 bases spanning the gap. Germline-derived CDR1 and CDR2 are SEHNR and FQNEAQ (reference sequence). CDR3 in DNA: TGTGCCAGCAGCTTAGCGCCGGGGAGGGGTCAAGGTGAAAAACTGTTTTTT. Translation: CASSLAPGRGQGEKLFF.

In this sample, this clone turned up a few times. The chain couples TRBV7-2 to TRBJ2-3; D uncertain. The CDR3 is 14 amino acids. The germline V gene encodes CDR1 SGHTA and CDR2 FQGNSA. Trimming stripped 3 bases from V and 6 bases from J, with 13 bases between. CDR3 coding DNA: TGTGCCAGCAGCTTGGCACCGATGGTGGATACGCAGTATTTT. Its protein is CASSLAPMVDTQYF.

This chain links TRBV11-2 with TRBJ2-7; 7 positions match TRBD2. The CDR3 loop spans 15 amino acids. Trimming at V came to 1 base and at J to 5 bases, leaving 8 bases not matched to a gene. Germline CDR1 reads SGHAT; CDR2 reads FQNNGV. This CDR3 reads CASSLVAGRGDEQYF. The CDR3 DNA sequence: TGTGCCAGCAGCTTAGTTGCGGGCCGGGGGGACGAGCAGTACTTC.

The sample holds one count of this clone. One end of the junction does not line up with germline, which may come from a read error. The chain couples TRBV6-6 to TRBJ1-4; D perhaps matches TRBD1 (6 bases). The CDR3 sequence is 12 residues long. Germline assignment: CDR1 MNHNY and CDR2 SVGAGI (reference sequence). CDR3 protein: CPEQGLVEKLFF. CDR3 bases: TGCCCCGAACAGGGCCTGGTCGAAAAACTGTTTTTT.

V usage is TRBV9 and J usage is TRBJ2-1, with TRBD2 matching over 9 bases. Germline values: CDR1 SGDLS, CDR2 YYNGEE. The junction had 8 bases not matched to a gene; V was cut back by 0 bases and J by 4 bases. The CDR3 is 17 residues long. CDR3 region: CASSVGSSGDVYNEQFF. For the CDR3, the DNA is TGTGCCAGCAGCGTAGGTTCTAGCGGGGATGTTTACAATGAGCAGTTCTTC.

The J gene is TRBJ2-2, the V gene TRBV27, with a weak D call TRBD2 (6 bases). Trimming removed 4 bases at V and 8 bases at J, with 14 bases between. The CDR3 has 14 amino acids. Germline CDR1 and CDR2: MNHEY and SMNVEV (reference sequence). The CDR3 reads CASSSSHGGGELFF. The DNA for the CDR3 is TGTGCCAGCAGTTCTTCACATGGAGGGGGGGAGCTGTTTTTT.

This sequence joins TRBV27 and TRBJ2-1; the D gene is possibly TRBD2 (5 bases). With 5 bases removed from V and 0 bases from J, the gap between germline ends came to 14 bases. The CDR3 is made up of 16 amino acids. The germline V gene encodes CDR1 MNHEY and CDR2 SMNVEV (reference sequence). The CDR3 coding sequence is TGTGCCAGCAGTCCTTCGACTGGGAGCTCCTACAATGAGCAGTTCTTC. This translates into CASSPSTGSSYNEQFF.

The chain has TRBV2 and TRBJ2-3; TRBD1 agrees at 7 bases. The CDR3 has 17 amino acids. Trimming removed 3 bases from V and 0 bases from J; junction bases left unmatched: 9. The germline V gene has CDR1 SNHLY and CDR2 FYNNEI. CDR3 sequence: CASSDRGNDWSTDTQYF. In DNA form, the CDR3 reads TGTGCCAGCAGTGACAGGGGGAACGATTGGAGCACAGATACGCAGTATTTT.

This chain links TRBV5-1 with TRBJ1-5; 7 positions match TRBD1. The CDR3 contains 15 residues. CDR1 is SGHRS, CDR2 YFSETQ, per germline. V gave up 0 bases and J gave up 1 base; unmatched junction bases: 1. CDR3 bases: TGCGCCAGCAGCTTGGGGGGACAGAGCAATCAGCCCCAGCATTTT. Its protein is CASSLGGQSNQPQHF.

This chain uses TRBV11-3 with TRBJ2-1; 7 bases agree with TRBD1. J was trimmed by 7 bases and V by 1 base; bases with no gene match: 10. Germline loops: CDR1 SGHNT, CDR2 YENEEA. The CDR3 is made up of 16 amino acids. CDR3 sequence reads: CASSLGRGKLWNEQFF. The CDR3 nucleotides are TGTGCCAGCAGCTTAGGCAGGGGGAAACTGTGGAATGAGCAGTTCTTC.

CDR3 in amino acids: CASSLGRTGRRYEQYF. The CDR3 DNA follows: TGTGCCAGCAGCTTAGGCAGGACAGGAAGAAGGTACGAGCAGTACTTC. The V and J genes are TRBV11-2 and TRBJ2-7; 7 bases align to TRBD1. J lost 4 bases, V lost 1 base, and 10 bases had no gene match. The CDR3 is 16 amino acids. The germline CDR1 and CDR2 sequences are SGHAT and FQNNGV.

The sample holds one count of this clone. The V and J genes are TRBV7-2 and TRBJ1-4, with a possible D match to TRBD1 (6 bases). Germline V gene data show CDR1 as SGHTA and CDR2 as FQGNSA. The ends were cut back, 5 bases at V and 10 bases at J, with 20 bases in the middle. This CDR3 region has 15 residues. CDR3 nucleotides: TGTGCCAGCAGCGGACCACAGGGCGTGCAGCGAAAACTGTTTTTT. It encodes CASSGPQGVQRKLFF.

V gene TRBV4-1 combines with J gene TRBJ2-2; 11 positions agree with TRBD2. The V and J ends lost 5 bases and 4 bases, in that order; junction bases with no gene match: 6. The CDR3 totals 16 residues. Germline loops: CDR1 MGHRA, CDR2 YSYEKL. The CDR3 sequence is CASSLTSGALTGELFF. The DNA of the CDR3 is TGCGCCAGCAGCTTGACTAGCGGGGCCCTCACCGGGGAGCTGTTTTTT.

This chain joins TRBV19 and TRBJ2-7; D is possibly TRBD2 (6 bases). The CDR3 loop spans 18 amino acids. Germline loops: CDR1 LNHDA, CDR2 SQIVND (reference sequence). V was trimmed by 4 bases and J by 2 bases, leaving 24 bases between them. The CDR3: CASSTALLGREKPYEQYF. The CDR3 DNA reads as TGTGCCAGTAGTACGGCACTGTTGGGACGGGAGAAGCCCTACGAGCAGTACTTC.

This clone was counted a single time. V gene TRBV27 combines with J gene TRBJ1-2, with 7 positions matching TRBD1. This CDR3 has 13 residues. Germline V gene data show CDR1 as MNHEY and CDR2 as SMNVEV (reference sequence). The J segment lost 6 bases and the V segment lost 5 bases, leaving 6 bases of the junction unmatched. The CDR3 nucleotides read TGTGCCAGCAGTCCTACAGGGGTCCATGGCTACACCTTC. It translates to CASSPTGVHGYTF.

The chain has TRBV6-6 and TRBJ2-1; weak D call: TRBD1 (6 bases). CDR1 and CDR2 from the germline V gene are MNHNY and SVGAGI (reference sequence). The CDR3 covers 13 residues. Trimming took 4 bases from V and 4 from J, leaving 8 bases between them. CDR3 loop: CASSSDSYNEQFF. As DNA, the CDR3 is TGTGCCAGCAGTTCGGACAGTTACAATGAGCAGTTCTTC.

J is TRBJ2-1 and V is TRBV6-1, with a possible D match to TRBD1 (6 bases). Between the trimmed V and J ends, which lost 6 bases and 5 bases, there was a span of 17 bases. The CDR3 consists of 15 residues. The germline gives CDR1 MNHNS, CDR2 SASEGT. The CDR3, as DNA: TGTGCCAGCAGAACCATGAGGGGGTCTCACAATGAGCAGTTCTTC. Translating it yields CASRTMRGSHNEQFF.

This clone was seen only once. The chain combines TRBV4-1 with TRBJ1-2, with 7 bases identical to TRBD1. V shed 1 base and J 8 bases; nucleotides not matched to a gene: 16. CDR1 and CDR2 (germline): MGHRA, YSYEKL. This CDR3 contains 17 residues. As DNA, the CDR3 is TGCGCCAGCAGCCAAGTGAAATCGGAGACAGGGTCGATCGGCTACACCTTC. Translating it yields CASSQVKSETGSIGYTF.

The chain joins TRBV6-1 to TRBJ1-2; 9 bases fit TRBD1. Unmatched junction bases numbered 6, after V lost 8 bases and J lost 8 bases. This CDR3 is built from 12 residues. Per germline, CDR1 MNHNS and CDR2 SASEGT. As DNA, the CDR3 is TGTGCCAGCGGAACAGGGGGCCCCGGCTACACCTTC. This translates into CASGTGGPGYTF.

This chain links TRBV12-5 with TRBJ2-7, with D hard to call. Germline lookup yields CDR1 LGHNT and CDR2 FRNRAP. The V and J ends lost 1 base and 6 bases respectively, with 7 bases between them. The CDR3 spans 12 residues. CDR3 DNA sequence: TGTGCTAGTGGTTTGGGGGCCCGCGAGCAGTACTTC. Protein sequence: CASGLGAREQYF.

The chain couples TRBV11-2 to TRBJ2-2, with TRBD1 matching 7 bases. Trimming at V came to 5 bases and at J to 3 bases, leaving 3 bases not matched to a gene. CDR1 SGHAT and CDR2 FQNNGV come from the germline V gene. The CDR3 length is 14 residues. CDR3 sequence reads: CASSLGTDTGELFF. As DNA, the CDR3 is TGTGCCAGCAGCCTCGGGACAGACACCGGGGAGCTGTTTTTT.

The rearrangement links TRBV6-5 to TRBJ2-1; 10 bases are shared with TRBD2. This CDR3 spans 15 amino acids. Per the germline V gene, CDR1 is MNHEY and CDR2 is SVGAGI. Germline trimming cut 5 bases from V and 3 bases from J; bases unmatched to any gene: 4. The CDR3 region is CASSPLAGDYNEQFF. CDR3 nucleotides: TGTGCCAGCAGTCCCCTAGCGGGGGACTACAATGAGCAGTTCTTC.

The rearrangement joins TRBV5-1 to TRBJ2-7, with D hard to call. The CDR3 loop spans 13 amino acids. CDR1 is SGHRS and CDR2 is YFSETQ in the germline V gene. V was trimmed by 3 bases and J by 3 bases, leaving 10 bases between them. The CDR3 bases are TGCGCCAGCAGCTCCGGGCTGTTCTACGAGCAGTACTTC. As protein: CASSSGLFYEQYF. The full variable domain, in which reference TRBV5-1 and TRBJ2-7 provide the parts outside the CDR3, is KAGVTQTPRYLIKTRGQQVTLSCSPISGHRSVSWYQQTPGQGLQFLFEYFSETQRNKGNFPGRFSGRQFSNSRSEMNVSTLELGDSALYLCASSSGLFYEQYFGPGTRLTVT.

This chain connects TRBV6-1 to TRBJ2-7; D is undetermined. V shed 5 bases and J shed 0 bases, with 14 bases lying between them. The CDR3 runs to 15 residues. Germline V gene sequence: CDR1 MNHNS, CDR2 SASEGT. CDR3 nucleotides: TGTGCCAGCAGTATGTGGACCTCCAACTCCTACGAGCAGTACTTC. This translates into CASSMWTSNSYEQYF.